Each of the 27 T cell receptor beta chains below was sequenced from the same sample in a study of stem cell transplantation in POMP-related autoinflammatory disease. Profiling relied on immunoSEQ multiplex PCR, and the TCRdb table lists in-frame clones only, not all of them. This table has approximately 65,000 clones, under 95% appearing once. This material consisted of CD4+ T cells from PBMCs, taken after stem cell transplantation. The receptors stem from a human patient with POMP-related autoinflammation and immune dysregulation (PRAID). Some of the T cells might come from the graft donor.

The J gene is TRBJ2-3, the V gene TRBV7-5; the D call TRBD2 from the table was never checked on the DNA. TRBV7-5 is a listed pseudogene. The CDR3 contains 15 residues. CDR3 sequence (DNA): TGTGTCAGAAGCTTATCCCGGGACTTTACAGATACGCAGTATTTT. Protein sequence: CVRSLSRDFTDTQYF.

The chain joins TRBV24-1 to TRBJ1-5; no reliable D call. The CDR3 is 16 residues long. V gave up 3 bases and J gave up 0 bases, with 11 bases separating them. Per germline, CDR1 KGHDR and CDR2 SFDVKD. The CDR3 here is CATSDREPNSNQPQHF. In DNA, the CDR3 is TGTGCCACCAGTGATCGGGAACCTAATAGCAATCAGCCCCAGCATTTT.

Here the CDR3 reads CASSQDTWDRAMNTEAFF. The CDR3 bases are TGTGCCAGCAGCCAAGATACATGGGACAGGGCTATGAACACTGAAGCTTTCTTT. The chain combines TRBV3-1 (or the pseudogene TRBV3-2) with TRBJ1-1; 9 nucleotides line up with TRBD1. CDR1 is LGHDT and CDR2 is YNNKEL in the germline V gene (reference sequence). V lost 0 bases and J lost 0; bases outside the gene matches: 8. This CDR3 region has 18 residues.

The V gene is TRBV6-5, the J gene TRBJ1-1, with 7 bases lining up with TRBD1. Germline trimming cut 8 bases from V and 1 base from J; bases unmatched to any gene: 10. Looked up from germline, CDR1 is MNHEY and CDR2 is SVGAGI. CDR3 size: 15 residues. The CDR3 here is CASGRTGDPNTEAFF. CDR3 in DNA: TGTGCCAGCGGTAGGACAGGTGACCCGAACACTGAAGCTTTCTTT.

V is TRBV28 and J is TRBJ1-3, with D possibly TRBD1 on 6 matching bases. Trimming removed 6 bases from V and 0 bases from J, with 15 bases in between. Germline V gene data show CDR1 as MDHEN and CDR2 as SYDVKM. This CDR3 is 16 amino acids long. CDR3 sequence (DNA): TGTGCCAGCAGGACGCGACAGGCTAGCTCTGGAAACACCATATATTTT. As protein: CASRTRQASSGNTIYF.

The J gene is TRBJ1-4, the V gene TRBV5-1; the D is unclear. The germline V gene encodes CDR1 SGHRS and CDR2 YFSETQ. The CDR3 contains 16 residues. With 2 bases removed from V and 6 bases from J, the gap between germline ends came to 17 bases. CDR3 bases: TGCGCCAGCAGCTTTAGAGGCCAGCCCCGGGATGAAAAACTGTTTTTT. Its translation is CASSFRGQPRDEKLFF.

This clone was picked up one time. V gene TRBV6-4 combines with J gene TRBJ1-2; weak D call: TRBD1 (6 bases). Germline V lookup: CDR1 MRHNA, CDR2 SNTAGT. Trimming cost V 3 bases and J 4 bases, with 12 bases left between them. The CDR3 covers 14 residues. In DNA, the CDR3 is TGTGCCAGCAGTGAGACAGGCTATAGCTATGGCTACACCTTC. Translated: CASSETGYSYGYTF.

The chain combines TRBV7-2 with TRBJ2-5, with 7 nucleotides matching TRBD2. J lost 3 bases, V lost 1 base, and 8 bases had no gene match. Germline CDR1 is SGHTA and CDR2 is FQGNSA. The CDR3 sequence is 16 residues long. CDR3 coding DNA: TGTGCCAGCAGCTTAGTGTCCAGCGGGGTTGAAGAGACCCAGTACTTC. Its protein is CASSLVSSGVEETQYF.

V gene TRBV5-1 combines with J gene TRBJ1-1, with D hard to call. V lost 0 bases, J lost 1 base, and 4 bases lay in between. The CDR3 sequence is 13 residues long. Germline loops: CDR1 SGHRS, CDR2 YFSETQ. CDR3 in amino acids: CASSLAANTEAFF. Written as DNA, the CDR3 is TGCGCCAGCAGCTTGGCTGCGAACACTGAAGCTTTCTTT. The whole variable domain, filled in from reference TRBV5-1 and TRBJ1-1, reads KAGVTQTPRYLIKTRGQQVTLSCSPISGHRSVSWYQQTPGQGLQFLFEYFSETQRNKGNFPGRFSGRQFSNSRSEMNVSTLELGDSALYLCASSLAANTEAFFGQGTRLTVV.

The rearrangement uses TRBV19 and TRBJ2-3, with D possibly TRBD1 on 6 matching bases. The germline CDR1 and CDR2 sequences are LNHDA and SQIVND (reference sequence). The CDR3 is 13 residues long. The germline V and J ends were trimmed by 3 bases and 3 bases, with 7 bases remaining between them. This chain's CDR3 is CASSIQGTDTQYF. Written as DNA, the CDR3 is TGTGCCAGTAGTATTCAGGGGACAGATACGCAGTATTTT.

The chain couples TRBV11-1 to TRBJ2-3; D is uncertain. Germline values: CDR1 SGHAT, CDR2 FQDESV (reference sequence). The CDR3 is 14 amino acids. V gave up 1 base and J gave up 3 bases, with 8 bases separating them. For the CDR3, the DNA is TGTGCCAGCAGCTTAGAGACCCCGACAGATACGCAGTATTTT. Amino acid sequence: CASSLETPTDTQYF.

The J gene is TRBJ2-2, the V gene TRBV27, with 9 bases identical to TRBD2. Looked up from germline, CDR1 is MNHEY and CDR2 is SMNVEV (reference sequence). J gave up 6 bases and V 2 bases, and 10 bases lay outside the gene matches. CDR3 length equals 17 residues. The CDR3 region is CASSLEGGRAPSGELFF. DNA for the CDR3: TGTGCCAGCAGTTTAGAAGGCGGGAGGGCACCCTCCGGGGAGCTGTTTTTT.

The rearrangement joins TRBV28 to TRBJ2-7, with 7 bases identical to TRBD2. J was trimmed by 3 bases and V by 4 bases; bases with no gene match: 6. Germline values: CDR1 MDHEN, CDR2 SYDVKM. CDR3 length equals 14 residues. The CDR3 loop reads CASSSLGGIYEQYV. The CDR3 bases are TGTGCCAGCAGTTCATTGGGGGGGATCTACGAGCAGTACGTC.

In this sample, this clone turned up once. This chain joins TRBV2 and TRBJ2-1; D possibly corresponds to TRBD2 (6 bases). Per the germline V gene, CDR1 is SNHLY and CDR2 is FYNNEI. V dropped 6 bases and J dropped 9 bases, with 9 bases sitting between them. The CDR3 sequence is 11 residues long. CDR3 in DNA: TGTGCCAGCAGGCGGGGCCCTGAGCAGTTCTTC. Its protein product is CASRRGPEQFF.

This chain uses TRBV5-1 with TRBJ2-7; possibly TRBD2 for D (5 bases). This CDR3 contains 17 residues. Germline V gene sequence: CDR1 SGHRS, CDR2 YFSETQ. Trimming cost V 0 bases and J 4 bases, with 20 bases left between them. CDR3 coding DNA: TGCGCCAGCAGCTTGGACGGGGTTTCGACCAGCAGGTACGAGCAGTACTTC. Amino acid sequence: CASSLDGVSTSRYEQYF. Full variable domain (rest looked up from reference TRBV5-1 and TRBJ2-7): KAGVTQTPRYLIKTRGQQVTLSCSPISGHRSVSWYQQTPGQGLQFLFEYFSETQRNKGNFPGRFSGRQFSNSRSEMNVSTLELGDSALYLCASSLDGVSTSRYEQYFGPGTRLTVT.

The rearrangement links TRBV7-9 to TRBJ1-5; the D gene is possibly TRBD1 (5 bases). Germline CDR1 and CDR2: SEHNR and FQNEAQ (reference sequence). Trimming shortened V by 3 bases and J by 0 bases, and 9 bases separated the two germline ends. The length of the CDR3 is 15 residues. This chain's CDR3 is CASSFSGHSNQPQHF. The DNA of the CDR3 is TGTGCCAGCAGCTTTTCCGGACATAGCAATCAGCCCCAGCATTTT.

The chain combines TRBV5-8 with TRBJ1-2, with D hard to call. Germline CDR1 SGHTS, CDR2 YDEGEE. The CDR3 runs to 16 residues. Trimming removed 1 base at V and 4 bases at J, with 17 bases between. The CDR3 loop is CASSLYLGISTYGYTF. As DNA, the CDR3 is TGTGCCAGCAGCTTGTACCTCGGGATTTCTACCTATGGCTACACCTTC.

V gene TRBV28 combines with J gene TRBJ2-3; 8 nucleotides align to TRBD1. The CDR3 length is 15 residues. CDR1 is MDHEN and CDR2 is SYDVKM in the germline V gene. V was clipped by 5 bases and J by 3 bases; unmatched bases: 7. CDR3 protein: CASSLQGARTDTQYF. In DNA, the CDR3 is TGTGCCAGCAGTCTCCAGGGGGCGCGGACAGATACGCAGTATTTT.

The chain has TRBV28 and TRBJ2-1, with 13 bases fitting TRBD2. The CDR3 is made up of 18 amino acids. With V trimmed by 2 bases and J by 4 bases, 8 bases remained unmatched. Germline V gene data show CDR1 as MDHEN and CDR2 as SYDVKM. CDR3: CASSLRWTSGSRYNEQFF. The DNA of the CDR3 is TGTGCCAGCAGTTTACGATGGACTAGCGGGAGTAGATACAATGAGCAGTTCTTC.

The V call is TRBV6-5, the J call TRBJ2-7; D gene unclear. The CDR3 is 15 residues long. Germline V gives CDR1 MNHEY, CDR2 SVGAGI. Trimming stripped 2 bases from V and 6 bases from J, with 17 bases between. The CDR3 DNA reads as TGTGCCAGCAGTTACCGGGTACAGCCGAGGTCCGAGCAGTACTTC. Translation: CASSYRVQPRSEQYF.

The rearrangement uses TRBV20-1 and TRBJ2-1, with D hard to call. This CDR3 is 10 amino acids long. Looked up from germline, CDR1 is DFQATT and CDR2 is SNEGSKA (reference sequence). Trimming left V 3 bases short and J 8 bases short, with 5 bases between. The CDR3 sequence is CSASNYEQFF. In DNA, the CDR3 is TGCAGTGCTAGTAACTATGAGCAGTTCTTC.

The chain links TRBV6-1 to TRBJ2-5, with 7 bases that match TRBD2. V was clipped by 6 bases and J by 2 bases; unmatched bases: 6. CDR3 length: 14 amino acids. In germline, CDR1 is MNHNS, CDR2 SASEGT. The CDR3 region is CASRAGLGQETQYF. DNA of the CDR3: TGTGCCAGCAGGGCCGGACTAGGGCAAGAGACCCAGTACTTC.

This clone has just a few counts. The CDR3 sequence is CASSLAGTAIEKLFF. The CDR3 region has the DNA TGCGCCAGCAGCCTGGCCGGGACAGCCATTGAAAAACTGTTTTTT. V gene TRBV5-1 combines with J gene TRBJ1-4, with TRBD1 identical over 7 bases. Germline CDR1 SGHRS, CDR2 YFSETQ. The CDR3 is 15 residues long. Trimming removed 4 bases from V and 7 bases from J; junction bases left unmatched: 10.

The J gene is TRBJ1-5, the V gene TRBV30; D possibly corresponds to TRBD1 (6 bases). Trimming took 4 bases from V and 3 from J, leaving 22 bases between them. Germline assignment: CDR1 GTSNPN and CDR2 SVGIG (reference sequence). The CDR3 extends over 17 amino acids. CDR3 in amino acids: CAWTWGYRAWTNQPQHF. The DNA of the CDR3 is TGTGCCTGGACTTGGGGTTACAGGGCGTGGACCAATCAGCCCCAGCATTTT.

The chain joins TRBV7-8 to TRBJ2-7; D possibly corresponds to TRBD2 (5 bases). V was shortened by 1 base and J by 3 bases, with 19 bases between the two germline ends. The CDR3 is 17 residues long. The germline CDR1 and CDR2 sequences are SGHVS and FQNEAQ. Written as DNA, the CDR3 is TGTGCCAGCAGCTTAGACAGTGCTACTAGGTCCTACTACGAGCAGTACTTC. It encodes CASSLDSATRSYYEQYF.

The genes are TRBV9 and TRBJ2-1; tentatively, D is TRBD1 (6 bases). From germline, CDR1 is SGDLS and CDR2 YYNGEE. Trimming stripped 0 bases from V and 8 bases from J, with 9 bases between. CDR3 size: 13 residues. CDR3 loop: CASSVVSGDEQFF. In DNA form, the CDR3 reads TGTGCCAGCAGCGTAGTGTCAGGGGATGAGCAGTTCTTC. The full variable domain, rest sourced from reference TRBV9 and TRBJ2-1, is DSGVTQTPKHLITATGQRVTLRCSPRSGDLSVYWYQQSLDQGLQFLIQYYNGEERAKGNILERFSAQQFPDLHSELNLSSLELGDSALYFCASSVVSGDEQFFGPGTRLTVL.

The chain has TRBV19 and TRBJ1-4; D gene ambiguous. This CDR3 is 13 amino acids long. Germline V gene data show CDR1 as LNHDA and CDR2 as SQIVND (reference sequence). V was trimmed by 5 bases and J by 8 bases, leaving 12 bases between them. The CDR3 nucleotides are TGTGCCAGTAGTTCCCCGACCAGGGAAAAACTGTTTTTT. Translating gives CASSSPTREKLFF.